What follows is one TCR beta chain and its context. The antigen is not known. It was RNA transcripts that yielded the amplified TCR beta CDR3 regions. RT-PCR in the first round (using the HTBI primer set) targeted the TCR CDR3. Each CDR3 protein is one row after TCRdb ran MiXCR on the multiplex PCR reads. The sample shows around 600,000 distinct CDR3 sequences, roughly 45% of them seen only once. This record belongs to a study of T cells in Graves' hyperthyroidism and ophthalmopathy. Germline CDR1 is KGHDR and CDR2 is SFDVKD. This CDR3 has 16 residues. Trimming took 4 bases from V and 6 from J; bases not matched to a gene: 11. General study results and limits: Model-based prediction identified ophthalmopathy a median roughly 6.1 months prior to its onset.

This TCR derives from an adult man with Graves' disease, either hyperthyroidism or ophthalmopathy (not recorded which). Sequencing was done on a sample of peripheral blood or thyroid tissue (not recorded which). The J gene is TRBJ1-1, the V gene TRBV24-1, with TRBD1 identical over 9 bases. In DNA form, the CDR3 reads TGTGCCACCAGTGACGCCGGGACAGGGATGGGCGCTGAAGCTTTCTTT. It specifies CATSDAGTGMGAEAFF.